Listed below are T cell receptor beta chains from one sample, sequenced in a study of shared clonotypes between healthy human individuals. Here immunoSEQ multiplex PCR was the method, and the copy in TCRdb shows in-frame clones only, minus some. The sample consists of approximately 2.5 million clones, approximately 94% of them appearing once. Material for sequencing was naive CD4+ T cells sorted from blood. These TCRs come from a young man in good health. Each CDR3 is given with its conserved first and last residue. D genes are given only for firm matches. Size values are once, few and many counts, or a class for expanded clones, and some rows have none.

size	D	J	V	DNA	CDR3
.	.	TRBJ2-3	TRBV11-2	TGTGCCAGCAGACGCTACGCTACGCAGTATTTT	CASRRYATQYF
.	.	TRBJ2-3	TRBV6-5	TGTGCCAGCAGCAAGATAGGGGGGGGCACAGATACGCAGTATTTT	CASSKIGGGTDTQYF
.	.	TRBJ1-2	TRBV6-1	TGTGCCAGCAGTGAAATCACGGGCTTCGGGGGGGGCTACACCTTC	CASSEITGFGGGYTF
once	.	TRBJ2-2	TRBV25-1	TGTGCCAGCAGTGAATCACAGGGCTCGATCGGGGAGCTGTTTTTT	CASSESQGSIGELFF
.	.	TRBJ1-5	TRBV15	TGTGCCACCAGCAGCACGCTAGATCAGCCCCAGCATTTT	CATSSTLDQPQHF
.	TRBD2	TRBJ2-3	TRBV10-2	TGCGCCAGCATAGCGGGAGGCACAGATACGCAGTATTTT	CASIAGGTDTQYF
.	.	TRBJ2-3	TRBV25-1	TGTGCCAGCAGTGATCGGGTGGGTCGAACTAGCACAGATACGCAGTATTTT	CASSDRVGRTSTDTQYF
.	.	TRBJ1-2	TRBV19	TGTGCCAGTAGCCACCGGGACTATGGCTACACCTTC	CASSHRDYGYTF
.	TRBD2	TRBJ2-7	TRBV29-1	TGCAGCGTTGGTGGGGGGGAATCCGACGAGCAGTACTTC	CSVGGGESDEQYF
.	.	TRBJ1-4	TRBV10-3	TGTGCCATCGGGGAAAGGAATGAAAAACTGTTTTTT	CAIGERNEKLFF
.	.	TRBJ2-7	TRBV6-5	TGTGCCAGCCGGAGGGGGCCCGAGCAGTACTTC	CASRRGPEQYF
.	.	TRBJ2-5	TRBV5-4	TGTGCCTGGGCGAACCAAGAGACCCAGTACTTC	CAWANQETQYF
.	.	TRBJ1-4	TRBV9	TGTGCCAGCTCAAGTCAGGGAAGGGAAGAAAAACTGTTTTTT	CASSSQGREEKLFF
.	.	TRBJ2-7	TRBV7-2	TGTGCCAGCAGCGCCTCGATTGGAGCCTACGAGCAGTACTTC	CASSASIGAYEQYF
.	.	TRBJ1-3	TRBV5-4	TGTGCCAGCAGCTTTGGTGACAGGCTACCTGGAAACACCATATATTTT	CASSFGDRLPGNTIYF
few	.	TRBJ1-6	TRBV19	TGTGCCAGTAGTACAACCGGGACACCAGATAGTTCACCCCTCCACTTT	CASSTTGTPDSSPLHF
.	.	TRBJ1-5	TRBV6-6	TGTGCCAGCAGGCCGACAGGAACGGGTCAGCCCCAGCATTTT	CASRPTGTGQPQHF
.	TRBD2	TRBJ2-1	TRBV7-2	TGTGCCAGCAGCTCCCGGGCTAAGCGGGAGGCCCACAATGAGCAGTTCTTC	CASSSRAKREAHNEQFF
.	TRBD1	TRBJ1-1	TRBV9	TGTGCCAGCAGCGTAGGTGTGGGACAGGGGAACACTGAAGCTTTCTTT	CASSVGVGQGNTEAFF
.	.	TRBJ2-3	TRBV4-1	TGCGCCAGCAGCCAATCGAACGGCAAGTCCTTAAGCACAGATACGCAGTATTTT	CASSQSNGKSLSTDTQYF
.	TRBD1	TRBJ1-4	TRBV19	TGTGCCAGTAGTATCGGCGACAGGGCAACTAATGAAAAACTGTTTTTT	CASSIGDRATNEKLFF
.	.	TRBJ1-2	TRBV28	TGTGCCAGCAGCGTACCAGGGATCACTGGCTACACCTTC	CASSVPGITGYTF
.	.	TRBJ2-3	TRBV5-1	TGCGCCAGCAGCCCTGGCAGCCACCTTAGCACAGATACGCAGTATTTT	CASSPGSHLSTDTQYF
.	.	TRBJ2-6	TRBV2	TGTGCCAGCATCTCCGGGGCCGGCTCTGGGGCCAACGTCCTGACTTTC	CASISGAGSGANVLTF
few	.	TRBJ2-7	TRBV29-1	TGCAGCTTCCGGACCGCAACCTACGAGCAGTACTTC	CSFRTATYEQYF
.	.	TRBJ1-2	TRBV4-1	TGCGCCAGCAGCCAAGATGCCGGGTTAGGCGGCGGCTACACCTTC	CASSQDAGLGGGYTF
few	.	TRBJ1-5	TRBV2	TGTGCCAGCATGGGCTTCGGGGGTCAGCCCCAGCATTTT	CASMGFGGQPQHF
.	.	TRBJ2-7	TRBV2	TGTGCCAGCAGTGGGGGGACACCCTACGAGCAGTACTTC	CASSGGTPYEQYF
.	.	TRBJ2-3	TRBV7-2	TGTGCCAGCAGCTTAGAAATAGGTGCAGATACGCAGTATTTT	CASSLEIGADTQYF
.	.	TRBJ2-3	TRBV30	TGTGCCTGGAGCAGGCTAAGGGGGGCAGATACGCAGTATTTT	CAWSRLRGADTQYF
.	.	TRBJ1-1	TRBV25-1	TGTGCCAGCAAGTTGCCGGGGTCCACTGAAGCTTTCTTT	CASKLPGSTEAFF
.	TRBD2	TRBJ2-7	TRBV10-3	TGTGCCATCAGTAGGCGGGAGGGGTACGAGCAGTACTTC	CAISRREGYEQYF
.	TRBD1	TRBJ2-5	TRBV15	TGTGCCACCAGCAGAGGACAGGGGAGGCAAGAGACCCAGTACTTC	CATSRGQGRQETQYF
.	.	TRBJ2-1	TRBV5-6	TGTGCCAGCAGTGTTGAGGGATTTTACAATGAGCAGTTCTTC	CASSVEGFYNEQFF
.	TRBD1	TRBJ2-7	TRBV10-2	TGCGCCAGCAGTGGGCCGTTAGGGACAGGGAGATACGAGCAGTACTTC	CASSGPLGTGRYEQYF
.	TRBD1	TRBJ2-3	TRBV7-2	TGTGCCAGCAGTAAAGGACAGGCAGATACGCAGTATTTT	CASSKGQADTQYF
.	.	TRBJ2-5	TRBV15	TGTGCCACCAGCAGACGACGAGCGAAGCAAGAGACCCAGTACTTC	CATSRRRAKQETQYF
.	.	TRBJ2-6	TRBV28	TGTGCCAGCAGTTTACTGAGGAGGGAACTCTCTGGGGCCAACGTCCTGACTTTC	CASSLLRRELSGANVLTF
many	.	TRBJ1-5	TRBV6-1	TGTGCCAGCAGTTCCGGGACGGGGAGGAATCAGCCCCAGCATTTT	CASSSGTGRNQPQHF
.	TRBD1	TRBJ2-5	TRBV6-1	TGTGCCAGCAGTGAAGTAGCGGGGACAGGGGTTTTTATTCGAGAGACCCAGTACTTC	CASSEVAGTGVFIRETQYF
.	.	TRBJ1-5	TRBV2	TGTGCCACCCGGGATAGCAATCAGCCCCAGCATTTT	CATRDSNQPQHF
.	TRBD2	TRBJ2-1	TRBV7-2	TGTGCCAGCAGCTTACTAGCGGGAGTTTCCAATGAGCAGTTCTTC	CASSLLAGVSNEQFF
few	.	TRBJ1-1	TRBV30	TGTGCCTGGAGTGCCTCCGGGGACACTGAAGCTTTCTTT	CAWSASGDTEAFF
.	.	TRBJ2-7	TRBV19	TGTGCCAGTAGTATTTTCCTTCAAGGGACGGGCGAGCAGTACTTC	CASSIFLQGTGEQYF
.	.	TRBJ1-5	TRBV6-6	TGTGCCAGCAGTCTACGGGGGGGAAGCAATCAGCCCCAGCATTTT	CASSLRGGSNQPQHF
.	TRBD2	TRBJ2-1	TRBV5-1	TGCGCCAGCAGCTTGGGAGTAGCGGGCTCCTACAATGAGCAGTTCTTC	CASSLGVAGSYNEQFF
.	TRBD1	TRBJ1-4	TRBV5-1	TGCGCCAGCAGTCTTGACAGGGCTGATGAAAAACTGTTTTTT	CASSLDRADEKLFF
.	.	TRBJ2-3	TRBV4-3	TGCGCCAGCAGCCAAGACGTCCGCACAGATACGCAGTATTTT	CASSQDVRTDTQYF
few	TRBD1	TRBJ1-3	TRBV2	TGTGCCAGCAGTCAGGACAGGGGGAACACCATATATTTT	CASSQDRGNTIYF
.	TRBD1	TRBJ1-3	TRBV27	TGTGCCAGCAGTTTGGCGGGACAGGGCAAAACGGCTGGAAACACCATATATTTT	CASSLAGQGKTAGNTIYF
.	.	TRBJ2-7	TRBV18	TGTGCCAGCTCACCCCTAGGAGCCTCGATGGAGCAGTACTTC	CASSPLGASMEQYF
.	.	TRBJ2-1	TRBV4-1	TGCGCCAGCAGCCAAGAGGAGGGATGGGATGAGCAGTTCTTC	CASSQEEGWDEQFF
.	.	TRBJ2-7	TRBV28	TGTGCCAGCAGTCCCCCGGGGGGCTCGTACGAGCAGTACTTC	CASSPPGGSYEQYF
.	.	TRBJ1-2	TRBV5-1	TGCGCCAGCAGAACCGGGACTGCTAACTATGGCTACACCTTC	CASRTGTANYGYTF